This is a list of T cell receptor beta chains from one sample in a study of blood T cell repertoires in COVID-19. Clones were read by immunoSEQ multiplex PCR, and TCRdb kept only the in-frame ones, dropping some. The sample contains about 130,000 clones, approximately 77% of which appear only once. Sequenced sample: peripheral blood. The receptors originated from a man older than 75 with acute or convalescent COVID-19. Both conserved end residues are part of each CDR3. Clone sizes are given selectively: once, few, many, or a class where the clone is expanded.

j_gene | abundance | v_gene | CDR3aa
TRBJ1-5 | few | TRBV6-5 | CASTTGGQPQHF
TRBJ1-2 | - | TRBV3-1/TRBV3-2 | CASSQGQAGPYGYTF
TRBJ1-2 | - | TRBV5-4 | CASSAPTGPYGYTF
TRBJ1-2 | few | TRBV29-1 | CSVEAQLGDYGYTF
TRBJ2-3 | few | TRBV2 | CASSALVGYPSQYF
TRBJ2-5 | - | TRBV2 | CASRRDGKGETQYF
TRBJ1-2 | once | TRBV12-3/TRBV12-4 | CASSFGQNDGYTF
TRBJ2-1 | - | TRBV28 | CASSLTNDRVEFF
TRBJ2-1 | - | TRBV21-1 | CASSILAGRDNEQFF
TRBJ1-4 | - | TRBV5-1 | CASSPLATGGEKLFF
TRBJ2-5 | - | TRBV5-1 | CASSLLSSGSQETQYF
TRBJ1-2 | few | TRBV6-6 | CASSLGVNYGYTF
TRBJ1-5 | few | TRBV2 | CASSGQGGVQPQHF
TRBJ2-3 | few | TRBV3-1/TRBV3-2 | CASSQANRDRGSDTQYF
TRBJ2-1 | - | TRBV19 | CASGDRGFNEQFF
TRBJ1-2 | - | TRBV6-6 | CASSYALKESGGYTF
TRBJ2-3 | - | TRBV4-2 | CASSLTHYTDTQYF
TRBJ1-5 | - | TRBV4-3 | CASSPDGNLYQPQHF
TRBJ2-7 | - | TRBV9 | CASSVGGTGGTAQYF
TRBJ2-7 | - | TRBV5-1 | CASSTTRQGHTEQYF
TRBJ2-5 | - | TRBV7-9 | CASSLGTGKETQYF
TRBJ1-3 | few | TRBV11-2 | CASSSSITRNTIYF
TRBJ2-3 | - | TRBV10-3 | CAISEGGLVGDTQYF
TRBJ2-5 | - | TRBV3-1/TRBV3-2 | CASSQEKRGGKETQYF
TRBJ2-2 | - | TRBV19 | CASSIVRQGRNTGELFF
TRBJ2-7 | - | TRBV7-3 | CASSIRRGYEQYF
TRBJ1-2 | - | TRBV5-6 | CASSFGTGQGNYGYTF
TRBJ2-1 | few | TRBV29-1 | CSVDRLQGEQFF
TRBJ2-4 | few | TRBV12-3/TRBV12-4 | CASSRRLSIQYF
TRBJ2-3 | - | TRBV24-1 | CATSGVRVTDTQYF
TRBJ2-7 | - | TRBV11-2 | CASSPQGQVNYEQYF
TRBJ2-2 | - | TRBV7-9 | CASSPRTGDTGELFF
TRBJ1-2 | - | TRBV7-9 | CASSTGTGAYGYTF